This TCR beta chain was found in a study of T cell repertoires in cytomegalovirus infection. Study as a whole: Alongside well-studied HLA-B-restricted CMV epitopes, recently identified HLA-C-restricted CMV epitopes were also used. The study's findings and limits: In two of eight donors, the top clonotype was HLA-C-restricted CMV-specific.

This clonotype was picked up a small number of times. Its matching antigen is unknown. Each CDR3 protein is one row after TCRdb ran MiXCR on the reads. The sample contains some 560,000 distinct CDR3 sequences, around 40% of which appear only once. The CDR3 is made up of 17 amino acids. Germline V lookup: CDR1 MNHNS, CDR2 SASEGT. The V end lost 3 bases, the J end lost 8 bases, and 25 bases lay between the germline ends. The rearrangement uses TRBV6-1 and TRBJ1-1; TRBD1 is a possible D gene (6 bases). The receptor was derived from a human donor in good health (CMV status not recorded). Some clones in this sample may be carry-over from other donors' samples. The specimen comprised cultured PBMCs, sampled from culture after CMV antigen stimulation. This CDR3 reads CASSERSHPIGGREAFF. The CDR3 DNA reads as TGTGCCAGCAGTGAGAGGAGTCACCCCATAGGGGGAAGGGAAGCTTTCTTT.